Listed below are T cell receptor beta chains from one sample, sequenced in a study of technical replicates of blood from a few donors. Using immunoSEQ multiplex PCR, the repertoire was profiled, and TCRdb retains in-frame clones only, with some absent. The table includes roughly 85,000 clones, roughly 94% detected once. Specimen: T cells isolated from PBMCs. The receptors were sampled from a human donor in good health. The CDR3 runs from the conserved cysteine through the conserved F or W. D genes are given only for firm matches. The size of a clone is reported for some rows only, either as once, few or many, or as a class for expanded clones.

J	size	V	D	CDR3	DNA
TRBJ2-7	.	TRBV27	TRBD1	CASSLWDRAHEQYF	TGTGCCAGCAGTTTATGGGACAGGGCACACGAGCAGTACTTC
TRBJ2-2	.	TRBV10-1	.	CASSERSAVGELFF	TGCGCCAGCAGTGAACGTTCGGCGGTCGGGGAGCTGTTTTTT
TRBJ1-1	.	TRBV6-4	.	CASSDSGGEAFF	TGTGCCAGCAGTGACTCGGGAGGTGAAGCTTTCTTT
TRBJ1-1	.	TRBV6-5	.	CASSYSNQGGEAFF	TGTGCCAGCAGTTACTCGAATCAGGGCGGTGAAGCTTTCTTT
TRBJ1-2	.	TRBV2	.	CASSPKNWEGNYGYTF	TGTGCCAGCAGTCCCAAGAATTGGGAGGGAAACTATGGCTACACCTTC
TRBJ1-2	few	TRBV5-6	TRBD1	CASSPTLGQGGAGYTF	TGTGCCAGCAGCCCGACCCTGGGACAGGGAGGCGCAGGCTACACCTTC
TRBJ1-1	.	TRBV21-1	.	CASPGEKDTEAFF	TGTGCCAGCCCAGGGGAAAAGGACACTGAAGCTTTCTTT
TRBJ1-1	.	TRBV29-1	TRBD1	CSVEGGDRGPNEAFF	TGCAGCGTTGAAGGGGGGGACAGGGGACCCAATGAAGCTTTCTTT
TRBJ2-7	.	TRBV13	TRBD1	CASSYIAGTGSSYEQYF	TGTGCCAGCAGCTATATCGCCGGGACAGGGAGCTCCTACGAGCAGTACTTC
TRBJ2-6	.	TRBV7-9	TRBD2	CASSLAIAGTSGANVLTF	TGTGCCAGCAGCTTAGCGATAGCGGGAACCTCTGGGGCCAACGTCCTGACTTTC
TRBJ2-5	.	TRBV25-1	.	CASSESAGAYETQYF	TGTGCCAGCAGTGAATCAGCAGGGGCCTACGAGACCCAGTACTTC
TRBJ1-5	.	TRBV7-2	.	CASSLFSIDQPQHF	TGTGCCAGCAGCTTATTCTCCATAGATCAGCCCCAGCATTTT
TRBJ2-5	.	TRBV19	.	CASSPTTSSGETQYF	TGTGCCAGTAGTCCGACGACTAGTTCGGGGGAGACCCAGTACTTC
TRBJ2-5	.	TRBV19	.	CASSPGGNGQETQYF	TGTGCCAGTAGTCCAGGAGGGAACGGCCAAGAGACCCAGTACTTC
TRBJ2-7	.	TRBV9	.	CASSVASSGYEQYF	TGTGCCAGCAGCGTAGCGTCGAGCGGCTACGAGCAGTACTTC
TRBJ1-1	.	TRBV7-9	TRBD1	CASSPRQGNTEAFF	TGTGCCAGCAGCCCCCGACAGGGTAACACTGAAGCTTTCTTT
TRBJ2-1	once	TRBV6-1	.	CASSLQGRNEQFF	TGTGCCAGCAGTTTACAGGGGAGGAATGAGCAGTTCTTC
TRBJ2-1	.	TRBV5-6	TRBD1	CASSFGQVLSYNEQFF	TGTGCCAGCAGCTTCGGACAGGTCCTCTCCTACAATGAGCAGTTCTTC
TRBJ2-1	.	TRBV5-6	.	CASSFPTGEQFF	TGTGCCAGCAGCTTCCCTACGGGTGAGCAGTTCTTC
TRBJ1-6	.	TRBV5-1	TRBD1	CASNPGGGNSPLHF	TGCGCCAGCAACCCAGGGGGAGGTAATTCACCCCTCCACTTT
TRBJ2-7	.	TRBV6-1	TRBD1	CASTRDSPYEQYF	TGTGCCAGCACTAGGGACAGCCCCTACGAGCAGTACTTC
TRBJ1-4	.	TRBV19	.	CASSIDKGRINEKLFF	TGTGCCAGTAGTATAGATAAAGGCAGGATAAATGAAAAACTGTTTTTT
TRBJ2-6	.	TRBV2	.	CASSERGTSRGGANVLTF	TGTGCCAGCAGTGAGCGAGGGACCTCGCGGGGTGGGGCCAACGTCCTGACTTTC
TRBJ1-2	.	TRBV27	.	CASAAIGVSNYGYTF	TGTGCCAGCGCCGCTATAGGGGTTTCTAACTATGGCTACACCTTC
TRBJ2-1	.	TRBV6-1	.	CASRLTEYNEQFF	TGTGCCAGCAGACTGACAGAGTACAATGAGCAGTTCTTC
TRBJ2-7	.	TRBV28	TRBD1	CASSWGDRTYEQYF	TGTGCCAGCAGTTGGGGGGACAGGACCTACGAGCAGTACTTC
TRBJ1-1	.	TRBV5-4	.	CASSPTSAMNTEAFF	TGTGCCAGCAGCCCGACATCGGCGATGAACACTGAAGCTTTCTTT
TRBJ2-2	.	TRBV5-1	TRBD2	CASSPPPGPGTSGGLGTGELFF	TGCGCCAGCAGCCCTCCCCCAGGGCCCGGGACTAGCGGGGGATTGGGCACCGGGGAGCTGTTTTTT
TRBJ2-3	.	TRBV6-1	.	CASSEFGAGSTDTQYF	TGTGCCAGCAGTGAATTTGGGGCGGGATCCACAGATACGCAGTATTTT
TRBJ2-3	.	TRBV6-5	.	CASSYSRQGTDTQYF	TGTGCCAGCAGTTACTCAAGACAGGGCACAGATACGCAGTATTTT
TRBJ2-7	.	TRBV29-1	.	CSVTAPDRKLSSYEQYF	TGCAGCGTGACCGCTCCCGACAGGAAACTTAGCTCCTACGAGCAGTACTTC
TRBJ1-5	.	TRBV7-8	.	CASSPSYVDQPQHF	TGTGCCAGCAGCCCGTCCTACGTGGATCAGCCCCAGCATTTT
TRBJ2-7	.	TRBV4-2	.	CASSHRYEQYF	TGTGCCAGCAGCCATCGCTACGAGCAGTACTTC
TRBJ2-1	.	TRBV6-5	TRBD1	CASSTRDRPNNEQFF	TGTGCCAGCAGTACCAGGGACAGACCTAATAATGAGCAGTTCTTC
TRBJ2-1	.	TRBV10-3	TRBD1	CAISEADRGSYNEQFF	TGTGCCATCAGTGAGGCTGACAGGGGGTCCTACAATGAGCAGTTCTTC
TRBJ1-1	.	TRBV29-1	.	CSGKQVMNTEAFF	TGCAGCGGGAAACAGGTCATGAACACTGAAGCTTTCTTT
TRBJ1-2	.	TRBV4-1	TRBD1	CASSQDLGTGGLNYGYTF	TGCGCCAGCAGCCAAGATCTGGGGACAGGGGGCCTTAACTATGGCTACACCTTC
TRBJ1-5	.	TRBV2	.	CASSELRRGNQPQHF	TGTGCCAGCAGTGAACTACGCCGTGGCAATCAGCCCCAGCATTTT
TRBJ2-6	.	TRBV14	.	CASSLQGPGANVLTF	TGTGCCAGCAGCCTACAGGGTCCTGGGGCCAACGTCCTGACTTTC
TRBJ1-1	.	TRBV11-2	.	CASSLSVGGGTTNTEAFF	TGTGCCAGCAGCTTAAGTGTAGGGGGGGGCACCACGAACACTGAAGCTTTCTTT
TRBJ2-3	once	TRBV15	TRBD1	CATSRGQRSSTDTQYF	TGTGCCACCAGCAGGGGACAGCGAAGCAGCACAGATACGCAGTATTTT
TRBJ2-3	.	TRBV6-6	.	CASSDTVGTDTQYF	TGTGCCAGCAGTGATACTGTGGGCACAGATACGCAGTATTTT
TRBJ1-1	.	TRBV30	.	CACGWGRGAFF	TGTGCCTGTGGGTGGGGGCGTGGGGCTTTCTTT
TRBJ1-2	.	TRBV5-1	.	CASSLEAGRGGYTF	TGCGCCAGCAGCTTGGAAGCGGGGCGCGGAGGCTACACCTTC
TRBJ2-7	.	TRBV6-5	TRBD1	CASSYSWTGQSYEQYF	TGTGCCAGCAGTTACTCGTGGACAGGGCAAAGCTACGAGCAGTACTTC
TRBJ2-4	.	TRBV5-5	.	CASSPRDGDTYF	TGTGCCAGCAGCCCCAGAGATGGGGACACGTACTTC
TRBJ2-7	.	TRBV5-1	TRBD2	CASSLSGGSSYEQYF	TGCGCCAGCAGCTTGTCGGGGGGGAGCTCCTACGAGCAGTACTTC
TRBJ2-3	.	TRBV9	TRBD2	CASSPFGTSGTGTDTQYF	TGTGCCAGCAGCCCTTTTGGGACTAGCGGGACTGGCACAGATACGCAGTATTTT
TRBJ2-1	few	TRBV9	.	CASSQASWEREQFF	TGTGCCAGCAGCCAGGCTAGCTGGGAAAGGGAGCAGTTCTTC
TRBJ2-5	.	TRBV30	.	CAWKGTQETQYF	TGTGCCTGGAAAGGGACACAAGAGACCCAGTACTTC
TRBJ2-7	once	TRBV7-6	TRBD1	CASSLIRDRGGEQYF	TGTGCCAGCAGCTTAATACGGGACAGGGGCGGCGAGCAGTACTTC
TRBJ1-5	.	TRBV5-1	.	CASSLGTPLRRVQPQHF	TGCGCCAGCAGCTTGGGGACACCTCTAAGGAGGGTTCAGCCCCAGCATTTT
TRBJ2-3	.	TRBV14	.	CASSQVPGLGTDTQYF	TGTGCCAGCAGCCAAGTCCCGGGACTCGGCACAGATACGCAGTATTTT
TRBJ2-1	.	TRBV14	TRBD2	CASSQTGTSGINEQFF	TGTGCCAGCAGCCAAACGGGGACTAGCGGGATCAATGAGCAGTTCTTC
TRBJ2-7	.	TRBV9	TRBD1	CASSVGGGSEQYF	TGTGCCAGCAGCGTAGGAGGGGGCAGCGAGCAGTACTTC